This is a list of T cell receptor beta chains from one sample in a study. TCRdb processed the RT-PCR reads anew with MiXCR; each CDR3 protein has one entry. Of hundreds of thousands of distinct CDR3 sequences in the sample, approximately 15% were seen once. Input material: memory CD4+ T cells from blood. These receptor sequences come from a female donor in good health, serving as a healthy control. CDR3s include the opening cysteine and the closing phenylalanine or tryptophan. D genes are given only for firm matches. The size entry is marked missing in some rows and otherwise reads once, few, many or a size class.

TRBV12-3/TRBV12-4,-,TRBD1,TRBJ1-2,TGTGCCAGCAGTTTGGGGGGGACAGGGAAGTATGTCTACACCTTC,CASSLGGTGKYVYTF
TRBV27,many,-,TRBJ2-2,TGTGCCAGCAGAAGACAGGACACGAACACCGGGGAGCTGTTTTTT,CASRRQDTNTGELFF
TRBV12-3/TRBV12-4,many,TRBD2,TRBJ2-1,TGTGCCAGCAGTTTATTAAGACTAGCGGGAGTCAATGAGCAGTTCTTC,CASSLLRLAGVNEQFF
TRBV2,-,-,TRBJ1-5,TGTGCCAGCAGTTGGGGACAAAGCCAGCCCCAGCATTTT,CASSWGQSQPQHF
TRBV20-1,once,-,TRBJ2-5,TGCAGTGCTATTGGCAGGGGCCAAGAGACCCAGTACTTC,CSAIGRGQETQYF
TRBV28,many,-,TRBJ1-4,TGTGCCAGCAGTCCTGGTGGGGCCACTAATGAAAAACTGTTTTTT,CASSPGGATNEKLFF
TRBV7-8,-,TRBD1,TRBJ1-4,TGTGCCAGCAGAGACAGGGACTCCGAAAAACTGTTTTTT,CASRDRDSEKLFF
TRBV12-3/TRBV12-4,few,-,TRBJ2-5,TGTGCCAGCACCACGCTGGGGGAGACCCAGTACTTC,CASTTLGETQYF
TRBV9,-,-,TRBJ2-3,TGTGCCAGCAGCGTAGGGCGGGGGCCGGGGACAGATACGCAGTATTTT,CASSVGRGPGTDTQYF
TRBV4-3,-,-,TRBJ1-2,TGCGCCAGCAGCCAAGATCTGGTAAGGAAAGATGGCTACACCTTC,CASSQDLVRKDGYTF
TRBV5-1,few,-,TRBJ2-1,TGCGCCAGCAGCTTGGAAGGCTCCGGACTATTCTCGAGCGGGAATGAGCAGTTCTTC,CASSLEGSGLFSSGNEQFF
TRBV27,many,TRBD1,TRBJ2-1,TGTGCCAGCAGTTTGGGACAGCCCTACAATGAGCAGTTCTTC,CASSLGQPYNEQFF
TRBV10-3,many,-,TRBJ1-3,TGTGCCATCAGTGAGTCGGACCCACTCTCTGGAAACACCATATATTTT,CAISESDPLSGNTIYF
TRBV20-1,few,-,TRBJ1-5,TGCAGTGCTAGACCGAGGAATAGCAATCAGCCCCAGCATTTT,CSARPRNSNQPQHF
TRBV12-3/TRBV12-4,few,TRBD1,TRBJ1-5,TGTGCCAGCAGTTCCACAGGGGGTTCGGTTCAGCCCCAGCATTTT,CASSSTGGSVQPQHF
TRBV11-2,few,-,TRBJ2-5,TGTGCCAGCAGCCCGCGGACCACCGGAGGGTTAGAGACCCAGTACTTC,CASSPRTTGGLETQYF
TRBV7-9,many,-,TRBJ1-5,TGTGCCAGCAGCTTAGCGCAGGCAGTAGATAGCAATCAGCCCCAGCATTTT,CASSLAQAVDSNQPQHF
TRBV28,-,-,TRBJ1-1,TGTGCCAGCAGTCCAGACAGGATTATTGAAGCTTTCTTT,CASSPDRIIEAFF
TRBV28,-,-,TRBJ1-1,TGTGCCAGCAGTGTTCCCGGGACTCCAACTGAAGCTTTCTTT,CASSVPGTPTEAFF
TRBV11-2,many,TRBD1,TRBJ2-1,TGTGCCAGCAGCTTAGACCCGACAGGGGGCTACAATGAGCAGTTCTTC,CASSLDPTGGYNEQFF
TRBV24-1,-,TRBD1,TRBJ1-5,TGTGCCACCGGAGGCGGACGAGGGGGCGACAATCAGCCCCAGCATTTT,CATGGGRGGDNQPQHF
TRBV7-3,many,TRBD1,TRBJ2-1,TGTGCCAGCAGCTTAACGGGGACAGATTACGGGAATGAGCAGTTCTTC,CASSLTGTDYGNEQFF
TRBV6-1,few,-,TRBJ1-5,TGTGCCAGCAGTGACAACAGCAATCAGCCCCAGCATTTT,CASSDNSNQPQHF
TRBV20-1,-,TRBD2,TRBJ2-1,TGCAGTGCTAGCTCGGCTAGCGGGAGGGATGAGCAGTTCTTC,CSASSASGRDEQFF
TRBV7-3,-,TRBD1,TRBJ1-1,TGTGCCAGCAGCTCGACAGGGAGAGATGAAGCTTTCTTT,CASSSTGRDEAFF
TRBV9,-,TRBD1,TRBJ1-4,TGTGCCAGCAGCGTAGGTCCCGGGACAGGGGATGAAAAACTGTTTTTT,CASSVGPGTGDEKLFF
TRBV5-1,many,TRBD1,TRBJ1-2,TGCGCCAGTCGACAGGGGGACTATGGCTACACCTTC,CASRQGDYGYTF
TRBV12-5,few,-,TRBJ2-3,TGTGCTAGTGGTTTGGGTCTGGAGCGGTTCACAGATACGCAGTATTTT,CASGLGLERFTDTQYF
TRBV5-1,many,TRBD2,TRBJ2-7,TGCGCCAGCAGAACCACGGGAGGATCCTACGAGCAGTACTTC,CASRTTGGSYEQYF
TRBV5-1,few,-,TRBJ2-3,TGCGCCAGCAGCTTGTTTGCAGGGGGGGGCACAGATACGCAGTATTTT,CASSLFAGGGTDTQYF
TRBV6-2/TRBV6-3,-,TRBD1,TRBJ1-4,TGTGCCAGCAGCGATCCGGGACAGGGTGCGTACGGTGAAAAACTGTTTTTT,CASSDPGQGAYGEKLFF
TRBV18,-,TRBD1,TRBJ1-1,TGTGCCAGCTCACCTCCCAGACAGGGAACTGAAGCTTTCTTT,CASSPPRQGTEAFF
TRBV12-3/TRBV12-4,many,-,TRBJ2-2,TGTGCCAGCAGTCGGGGCTTAGGCACCGGGGAGCTGTTTTTT,CASSRGLGTGELFF